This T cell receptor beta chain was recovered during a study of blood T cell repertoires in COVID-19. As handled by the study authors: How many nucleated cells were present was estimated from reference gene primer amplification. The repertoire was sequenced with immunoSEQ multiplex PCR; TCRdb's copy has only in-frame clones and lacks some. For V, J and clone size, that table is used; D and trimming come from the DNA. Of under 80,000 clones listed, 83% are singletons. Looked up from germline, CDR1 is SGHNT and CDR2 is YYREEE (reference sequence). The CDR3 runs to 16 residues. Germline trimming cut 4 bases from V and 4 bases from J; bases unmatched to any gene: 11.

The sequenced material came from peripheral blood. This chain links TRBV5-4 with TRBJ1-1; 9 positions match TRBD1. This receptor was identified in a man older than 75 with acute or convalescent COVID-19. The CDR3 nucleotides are TGTGCCAGCAGCCCTCCCGGACAGGGGATGGGCACTGAAGCTTTCTTT. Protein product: CASSPPGQGMGTEAFF.